The 20 T cell receptor beta chains below come from one sample, sequenced in a study of shared clonotypes between healthy human individuals. Assay: immunoSEQ multiplex PCR; the TCRdb copy retains only in-frame clones and omits some. The sample lists some 360,000 clones; roughly 80% were seen once. The sample taken for sequencing was memory CD4+ T cells sorted from blood. The subset was: CD45RA-negative fraction. Receptor source: a man aged 30 to 39 in good health.

V and J are TRBV5-4 and TRBJ2-5, with D perhaps TRBD1 (5 bases). Trimming shortened V by 4 bases and J by 4 bases, and 11 bases separated the two germline ends. This CDR3 is 13 amino acids long. CDR1 SGHNT and CDR2 YYREEE come from the germline V gene (reference sequence). This CDR3 is CASSPTELETQYF. The CDR3 DNA reads as TGTGCCAGCAGCCCGACAGAATTAGAGACCCAGTACTTC.

The genes are TRBV28 and TRBJ2-1; D may be TRBD1 (8 bases). The ends were cut back, 5 bases at V and 6 bases at J, with 20 bases in the middle. The CDR3 runs to 16 residues. The germline V gene encodes CDR1 MDHEN and CDR2 SYDVKM. In DNA form, the CDR3 reads TGTGCCAGCAGTACACCCACAGGGGGGGCTTTCAATGAGCAGTTCTTC. Translating it yields CASSTPTGGAFNEQFF.

The V call is TRBV2, the J call TRBJ2-5; the D gene could be TRBD1 or TRBD2 (6 bases each). CDR3 length: 14 residues. V was cut by 6 bases and J by 8 bases, with 19 bases left in between. The germline CDR1 and CDR2 sequences are SNHLY and FYNNEI. The CDR3 sequence: CASRLELRGETQYF. In DNA, the CDR3 is TGTGCCAGCAGGTTGGAGCTTAGGGGGGAAACCCAGTACTTC. The full variable domain, its missing parts supplied by reference TRBV2 and TRBJ2-5, is EPEVTQTPSHQVTQMGQEVILRCVPISNHLYFYWYRQILGQKVEFLVSFYNNEISEKSEIFDDQFSVERPDGSNFTLKIRSTKLEDSAMYFCASRLELRGETQYFGPGTRLLVL.

The chain recombines TRBV6-5 with TRBJ2-7; 7 bases are a match to TRBD1. The CDR3 has 14 residues. Germline V gives CDR1 MNHEY, CDR2 SVGAGI. The trim removed 8 bases at V and 1 base at J, leaving 8 bases unmatched. The CDR3 sequence: CASGRQGISYEQYF. The CDR3 DNA is TGTGCCAGCGGTAGACAGGGAATTTCCTACGAGCAGTACTTC.

In this sample, this clone turned up many times. CDR3 coding DNA: TGTGCCGGAGCGAGGTCCCCGGCAGCCCAAGAGACCCAGTACTTC. It specifies CAGARSPAAQETQYF. The chain uses TRBV5-4 and TRBJ2-5; no reliable D call. Germline V CDR1 and CDR2: SGHNT, YYREEE (reference sequence). The CDR3 is 15 amino acids. V lost 10 bases and J 1 base, leaving 20 bases between the germline ends.

The chain employs TRBV5-8 and TRBJ1-4, with no clear D. Germline assignment: CDR1 SGHTS and CDR2 YDEGEE. There are 15 residues in the CDR3. V gave up 5 bases and J gave up 8 bases, with 19 bases separating them. CDR3 coding DNA: TGTGCCAGCAGACCCGCCCGGACCGCGGGAGAAAAACTGTTTTTT. The encoded protein is CASRPARTAGEKLFF.

The chain is built from TRBV2 and TRBJ2-5; 8 nucleotides line up with TRBD1. The CDR3 covers 13 residues. Germline lookup yields CDR1 SNHLY and CDR2 FYNNEI. V lost 7 bases and J lost 7; bases outside the gene matches: 8. CDR3: CASTQQGVGTQYF. The CDR3, as DNA: TGTGCCAGCACGCAACAGGGGGTTGGGACCCAGTACTTC.

The table lists this clone with a few counts. The rearrangement joins TRBV10-2 to TRBJ2-3, with TRBD2 identical over 12 bases. Germline lookup yields CDR1 WSHSY and CDR2 SAAADI. V was clipped by 10 bases and J by 2 bases; unmatched bases: 7. The CDR3 is 15 residues long. CDR3 protein: CATKGTSGYTDTQYF. In DNA form, the CDR3 reads TGCGCCACCAAGGGGACTAGCGGGTACACAGATACGCAGTATTTT.

The CDR3 loop is CASSERPSGANVLTF. CDR3 DNA sequence: TGTGCCAGCAGTGAACGGCCCTCTGGGGCCAACGTCCTGACTTTC. The rearrangement joins TRBV6-1 to TRBJ2-6; no reliable D call. This CDR3 region has 15 residues. Germline V lookup: CDR1 MNHNS, CDR2 SASEGT. V was cut by 2 bases and J by 0 bases, with 5 bases left in between.

This chain uses TRBV6-1 with TRBJ2-3, with 8 bases matching TRBD2. This CDR3 region has 15 residues. The J segment lost 2 bases and the V segment lost 2 bases, leaving 3 bases of the junction unmatched. The germline gives CDR1 MNHNS, CDR2 SASEGT. In nucleotides, the CDR3 is TGTGCCAGCAGTGAAACTAGCGGTCCCACAGATACGCAGTATTTT. Amino acid sequence: CASSETSGPTDTQYF.

As to this clone: Distinct nucleotide sequences in the sample also encode this CDR3. This chain joins TRBV18 and TRBJ2-7, with D unresolved. The CDR3 covers 11 residues. Germline CDR1 and CDR2: KGHSH and LQKENI. V lost 4 bases to trimming and J lost 3 bases, with 4 bases between them. CDR3 amino acids: CASSLSYEQYF. In nucleotides, the CDR3 is TGTGCCAGCTCACTCAGCTACGAGCAGTACTTC.

This clone was counted between two and nine times. The V and J genes are TRBV30 and TRBJ1-6; D uncertain. Germline loops: CDR1 GTSNPN, CDR2 SVGIG (reference sequence). V was pared by 1 base and J by 8 bases, with 9 bases between. The CDR3 covers 13 residues. Here the CDR3 reads CAWSGRQDSPLHF. CDR3 DNA sequence: TGTGCCTGGAGTGGGAGGCAAGATTCACCCCTCCACTTT. Variable domain in full (rest from reference TRBV30 and TRBJ1-6): SQTIHQWPATLVQPVGSPLSLECTVEGTSNPNLYWYRQAAGRGLQLLFYSVGIGQISSEVPQNLSASRPQDRQFILSSKKLLLSDSGFYLCAWSGRQDSPLHFGNGTRLTVT.

This chain links TRBV18 with TRBJ2-2; D possibly corresponds to TRBD2 (6 bases). Germline-derived CDR1 and CDR2 are KGHSH and LQKENI. This CDR3 comprises 15 residues. Trimming took off 3 bases at V and 0 bases at J, with 8 bases between the two ends. The CDR3 is CASSPGTPNTGELFF. CDR3 DNA: TGTGCCAGCTCACCTGGGACTCCGAACACCGGGGAGCTGTTTTTT.

The rearrangement uses TRBV18 and TRBJ1-2, with D perhaps TRBD1 (6 bases). Trimming cost V 3 bases and J 4 bases, with 9 bases left between them. Germline-derived CDR1 and CDR2 are KGHSH and LQKENI. CDR3 length: 13 amino acids. In nucleotides, the CDR3 is TGTGCCAGCTCACCGGACAGCGTCTATGGCTACACCTTC. The encoded protein is CASSPDSVYGYTF.

This clone appeared a few times. The J gene is TRBJ2-7, the V gene TRBV5-4; 15 positions match TRBD2. Germline V gene sequence: CDR1 SGHNT, CDR2 YYREEE (reference sequence). The CDR3 is 18 amino acids. The trim removed 4 bases at V and 5 bases at J, leaving 13 bases unmatched. CDR3 sequence (DNA): TGTGCCAGCAGCAAACGACTAGGGACTAGCGGGAGGCTGAACGAGCAGTACTTC. This sequence encodes CASSKRLGTSGRLNEQYF. Looking up the rest from reference TRBV5-4 and TRBJ2-7 gives the full variable domain: ETGVTQSPTHLIKTRGQQVTLRCSSQSGHNTVSWYQQALGQGPQFIFQYYREEENGRGNFPPRFSGLQFPNYSSELNVNALELDDSALYLCASSKRLGTSGRLNEQYFGPGTRLTVT.

CDR3 nucleotides: TGTGCCAGCAGTGATAGCGGGGTTCAGAACATTCAGTACTTC. This gives the protein CASSDSGVQNIQYF. This chain links TRBV6-1 with TRBJ2-4; TRBD2 matches 8 bases. Unmatched junction bases numbered 5, after V lost 3 bases and J lost 7 bases. Germline V gives CDR1 MNHNS, CDR2 SASEGT. The CDR3 covers 14 residues.

The rearrangement links TRBV15 to TRBJ2-7; D may be TRBD1 (5 bases). From germline, CDR1 is LNHNV and CDR2 YYDKDF (reference sequence). V gave up 0 bases and J gave up 0 bases, with 9 bases separating them. This CDR3 is built from 15 residues. CDR3 sequence: CATSRDRASSYEQYF. The CDR3 bases are TGTGCCACCAGCAGAGACAGGGCAAGCTCCTACGAGCAGTACTTC.

The V gene is TRBV27, the J gene TRBJ2-1; TRBD1 is a possible D gene (6 bases). From germline, CDR1 is MNHEY and CDR2 SMNVEV (reference sequence). Deletions cut 0 bases from V and 6 bases from J, with 27 bases between. This CDR3 spans 20 amino acids. This CDR3 is CASSLSGWRRAGVRVNEQFF. CDR3 nucleotides: TGTGCCAGCAGTTTATCGGGATGGAGACGAGCAGGGGTTCGGGTCAATGAGCAGTTCTTC.

This chain uses TRBV10-3 with TRBJ1-5; D is perhaps TRBD1 (5 bases). This CDR3 has 13 amino acids. Germline CDR1 reads ENHRY; CDR2 reads SYGVKD. V lost 3 bases and J lost 6, with 9 bases in between. CDR3 sequence reads: CAISDRARQPQHF. The DNA for the CDR3 is TGTGCCATCAGTGACAGGGCGCGTCAGCCCCAGCATTTT.

V and J are TRBV7-2 and TRBJ1-1; D unclear. The CDR3 is 13 residues long. V was cut by 6 bases and J by 0 bases, with 8 bases left in between. CDR1 is SGHTA, CDR2 FQGNSA, per germline. CDR3 amino acids: CASRPHMNTEAFF. CDR3 DNA sequence: TGTGCCAGCAGGCCCCATATGAACACTGAAGCTTTCTTT.